Listed below are T cell receptor beta chains from one sample, sequenced in a study of shared clonotypes between healthy human individuals. TCRdb's table, derived via immunoSEQ multiplex PCR, lists solely in-frame clones and lacks some. The sample gives hundreds of thousands of clones, about nine tenths of which show up once; roughly 17% is in the top ten. The sequenced sample was memory CD8+ T cells sorted from blood. Receptors were obtained from a man aged 18 to 30 in good health. The CDR3 runs from the conserved cysteine through the conserved F or W. Fields, in order: V gene, J gene, clone size, D gene, CDR3 DNA, CDR3 protein. The D gene is left open where the match is weak. The size field is filled for only some rows; it gives once, few, many or a size class.

>TRBV9|TRBJ2-7|.|.
TGTGCCAGCAGCGTAGGGGGAGAAACCTACGAGCAGTACTTC
CASSVGGETYEQYF
>TRBV5-1|TRBJ1-1|.|TRBD1
TGCGCCAGCAGCTTGGGGACAGGGGTCACTGAAGCTTTCTTT
CASSLGTGVTEAFF
>TRBV10-3|TRBJ2-7|.|TRBD1
TGTGCCATCAGTGAGTCCAGCAAACAGGGGGCTTACGAGCAGTACTTC
CAISESSKQGAYEQYF
>TRBV10-3|TRBJ2-5|once|.
TGTGCCATCAGTGAGTCGAGAGGTCAGGAGACCCAGTACTTC
CAISESRGQETQYF
>TRBV6-5|TRBJ2-7|.|.
TGTGCCAGCAGTTACTCGGAGGTTTTCTACGAGCAGTACTTC
CASSYSEVFYEQYF
>TRBV29-1|TRBJ1-4|.|.
TGCAGCGTTGTACCGGTTGCTAATGAAAAACTGTTTTTT
CSVVPVANEKLFF
>TRBV11-3|TRBJ2-5|.|TRBD2
TGTGCCAGCAGCATACTAGCGCGGCAAGAGACCCAGTACTTC
CASSILARQETQYF
>TRBV5-4|TRBJ2-7|.|.
TGTGCCAGCAGCTTTGGCTACGAGCAGTACTTC
CASSFGYEQYF
>TRBV7-9|TRBJ2-3|.|.
TGTGCCAGCAGCTCGAACCCTCGGGAGATTACAGATACGCAGTATTTT
CASSSNPREITDTQYF
>TRBV5-6|TRBJ1-6|once|.
TGTGCCAGCAGCTATGGGACGGGGAATTCACCCCTCCACTTT
CASSYGTGNSPLHF
>TRBV28|TRBJ2-5|.|.
TGTGCCAGCAGTTTCGGGGCTATAGAGACCCAGTACTTC
CASSFGAIETQYF
>TRBV4-3|TRBJ1-1|.|.
TGCGCCAGCAGCCCGGATCTAGAGGGACAGAACACTGAAGCTTTCTTT
CASSPDLEGQNTEAFF
>TRBV10-1|TRBJ2-1|.|.
TGCGCCAGCAGTGAGTTTACGGACTACAATGAGCAGTTCTTC
CASSEFTDYNEQFF
>TRBV4-1|TRBJ1-5|.|.
TGCGCCAGCAGCCACCTTCAGGGGCGAGGGCAGCCCCAGCATTTT
CASSHLQGRGQPQHF
>TRBV7-9|TRBJ2-1|many|TRBD2
TGTGCCAGCAGCTTGGGGACCGGGAGGACCCTCTTTGAGCAGTTCTTC
CASSLGTGRTLFEQFF
>TRBV7-2|TRBJ2-7|.|.
TGTGCCAGCAGCTTAGTGGGGGAATCCGAGCAGTACTTC
CASSLVGESEQYF
>TRBV10-2|TRBJ1-6|.|TRBD1
TGCGCCAGCAGCACGGACAGGGACCCAATTAATTCACCCCTCCACTTT
CASSTDRDPINSPLHF
>TRBV2|TRBJ2-5|once|TRBD2
TGTGCCAGCAGTGGGGGACTAGGTTCGATAGAGACCCAGTACTTC
CASSGGLGSIETQYF
>TRBV28|TRBJ1-1|.|TRBD1
TGTGCCAGCAGGACTCCGGGACAGCACACTGAAGCTTTCTTT
CASRTPGQHTEAFF
>TRBV6-5|TRBJ1-1|once|.
TGTGCCAGCAGTTACTCACCTCTCGACGGTGAAGCTTTCTTT
CASSYSPLDGEAFF
>TRBV4-1|TRBJ2-7|.|TRBD1
TGCGCCAGCAGCGGGCGGGACAGGCCCTACGAGCAGTACTTC
CASSGRDRPYEQYF
>TRBV18|TRBJ1-1|once|.
TGTGCCAGCTCACCCTACTGGACAAGGGGCACTGAAGCTTTCTTT
CASSPYWTRGTEAFF
>TRBV27|TRBJ2-7|.|.
TGTGCCAGCAGTTTATCGGGCCTATGGTGGCAGTACTTC
CASSLSGLWWQYF
>TRBV6-6|TRBJ1-6|.|.
TGTGCCAGCAGTTCCCCCGGTAGCTCCTATAATTCACCCCTCCACTTT
CASSSPGSSYNSPLHF
>TRBV2|TRBJ1-5|.|.
TGTGCCAGCAGTGAACTCAGCCGCCAGCCCCAGCATTTT
CASSELSRQPQHF
>TRBV27|TRBJ1-1|.|.
TGTGCCAGCAGTTGGGCAGGGAACACTGAAGCTTTCTTT
CASSWAGNTEAFF
>TRBV2|TRBJ2-3|.|.
TGTGCCAGCAGTGGGCTATCGGAGGGTACAGATACGCAGTATTTT
CASSGLSEGTDTQYF
>TRBV7-2|TRBJ1-6|.|.
TGTGCCAGCAGCTTGATCCCCGCGAATTCACCCCTCCACTTT
CASSLIPANSPLHF